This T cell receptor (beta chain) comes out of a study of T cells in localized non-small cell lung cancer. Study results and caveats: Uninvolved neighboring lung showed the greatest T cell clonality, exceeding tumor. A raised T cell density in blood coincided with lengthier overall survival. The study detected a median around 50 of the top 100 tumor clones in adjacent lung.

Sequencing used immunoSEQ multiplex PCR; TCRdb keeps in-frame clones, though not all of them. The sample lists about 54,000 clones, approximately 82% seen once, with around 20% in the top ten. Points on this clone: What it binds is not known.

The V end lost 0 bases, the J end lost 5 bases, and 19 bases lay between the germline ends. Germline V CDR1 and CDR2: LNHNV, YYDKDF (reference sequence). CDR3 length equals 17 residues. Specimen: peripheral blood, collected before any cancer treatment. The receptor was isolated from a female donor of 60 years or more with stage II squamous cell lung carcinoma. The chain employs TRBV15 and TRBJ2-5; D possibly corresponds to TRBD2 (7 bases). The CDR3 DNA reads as TGTGCCACCAGCAGAGATCGAGCTGTGGGGGGGCTGGAGACCCAGTACTTC. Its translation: CATSRDRAVGGLETQYF.